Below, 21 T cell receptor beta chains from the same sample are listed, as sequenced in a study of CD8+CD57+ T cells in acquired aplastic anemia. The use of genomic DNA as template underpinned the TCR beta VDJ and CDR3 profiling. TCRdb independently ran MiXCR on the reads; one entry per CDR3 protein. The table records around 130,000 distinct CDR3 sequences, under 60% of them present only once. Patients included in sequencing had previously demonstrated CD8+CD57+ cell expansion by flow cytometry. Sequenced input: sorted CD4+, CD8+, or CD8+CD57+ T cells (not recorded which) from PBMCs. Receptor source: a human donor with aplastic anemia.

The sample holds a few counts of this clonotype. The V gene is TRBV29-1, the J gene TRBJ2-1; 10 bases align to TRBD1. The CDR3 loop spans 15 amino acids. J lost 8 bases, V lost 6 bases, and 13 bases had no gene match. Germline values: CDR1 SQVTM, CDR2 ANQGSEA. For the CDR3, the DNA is TGCAGCGTGACCAGAAGACAGGGGGCAACCGATGAGCAGTTCTTC. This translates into CSVTRRQGATDEQFF.

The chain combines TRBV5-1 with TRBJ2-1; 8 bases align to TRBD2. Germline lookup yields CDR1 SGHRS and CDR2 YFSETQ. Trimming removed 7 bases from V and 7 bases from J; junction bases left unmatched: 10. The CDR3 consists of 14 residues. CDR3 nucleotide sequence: TGCGCCAGCCCTAAGCGGGAGTTTAGGAATGAGCAGTTCTTC. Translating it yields CASPKREFRNEQFF.

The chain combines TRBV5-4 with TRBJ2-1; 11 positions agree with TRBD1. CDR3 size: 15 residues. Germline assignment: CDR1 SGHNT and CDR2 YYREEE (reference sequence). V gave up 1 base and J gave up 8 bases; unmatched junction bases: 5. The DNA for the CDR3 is TGTGCCAGCAGCTTGCCTGGACAGGGGGCTCATGAGCAGTTCTTC. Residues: CASSLPGQGAHEQFF.

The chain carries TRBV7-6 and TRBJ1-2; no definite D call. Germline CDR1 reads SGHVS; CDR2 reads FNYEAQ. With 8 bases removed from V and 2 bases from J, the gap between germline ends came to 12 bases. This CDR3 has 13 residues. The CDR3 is CASGGLLNYGYTF. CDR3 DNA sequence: TGTGCCAGCGGAGGGCTTTTAAACTATGGCTACACCTTC. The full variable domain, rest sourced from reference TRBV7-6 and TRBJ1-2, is GAGVSQSPRYKVTKRGQDVALRCDPISGHVSLYWYRQALGQGPEFLTYFNYEAQQDKSGLPNDRFSAERPEGSISTLTIQRTEQRDSAMYRCASGGLLNYGYTFGSGTRLTVV.

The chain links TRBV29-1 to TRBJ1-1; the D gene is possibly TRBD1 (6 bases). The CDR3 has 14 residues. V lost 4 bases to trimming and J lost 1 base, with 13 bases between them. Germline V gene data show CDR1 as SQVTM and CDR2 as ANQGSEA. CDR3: CSVAQGLKNTEAFF. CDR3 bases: TGCAGCGTTGCTCAGGGGTTGAAGAACACTGAAGCTTTCTTT.

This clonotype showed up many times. The CDR3 loop is CATPRGGDYEQYF. CDR3 nucleotides: TGTGCCACGCCTCGGGGGGGGGACTACGAGCAGTACTTC. The rearrangement uses TRBV19 and TRBJ2-7, with 8 bases aligning to TRBD2. J gave up 3 bases and V 10 bases, and 8 bases lay outside the gene matches. Per germline, CDR1 LNHDA and CDR2 SQIVND (reference sequence). The CDR3 sequence is 13 residues long.

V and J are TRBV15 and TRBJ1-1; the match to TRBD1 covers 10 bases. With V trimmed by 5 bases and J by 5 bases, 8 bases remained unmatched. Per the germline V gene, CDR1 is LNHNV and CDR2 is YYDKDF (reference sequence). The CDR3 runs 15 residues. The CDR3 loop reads CATSPRTGGRTEAFF. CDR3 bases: TGTGCCACCAGCCCGCGGACAGGGGGGCGAACTGAAGCTTTCTTT.

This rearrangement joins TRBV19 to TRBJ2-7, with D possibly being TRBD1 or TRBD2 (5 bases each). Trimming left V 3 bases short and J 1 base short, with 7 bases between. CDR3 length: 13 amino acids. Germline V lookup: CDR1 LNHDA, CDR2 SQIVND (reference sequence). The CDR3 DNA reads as TGTGCCAGTAGTATGGGACCATCCTACGAGCAGTACTTC. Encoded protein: CASSMGPSYEQYF.

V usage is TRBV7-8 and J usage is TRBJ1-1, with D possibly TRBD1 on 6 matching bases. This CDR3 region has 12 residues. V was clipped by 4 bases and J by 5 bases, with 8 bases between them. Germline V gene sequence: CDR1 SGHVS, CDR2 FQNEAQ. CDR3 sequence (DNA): TGTGCCAGCAGCTCCAGGGGTACTGAAGCTTTCTTT. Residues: CASSSRGTEAFF.

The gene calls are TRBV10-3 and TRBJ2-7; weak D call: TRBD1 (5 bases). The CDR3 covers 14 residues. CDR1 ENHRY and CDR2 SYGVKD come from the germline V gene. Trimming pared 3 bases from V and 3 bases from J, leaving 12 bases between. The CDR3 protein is CAISDWGSFYEQYF. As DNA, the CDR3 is TGTGCCATCAGTGATTGGGGCTCCTTCTACGAGCAGTACTTC.

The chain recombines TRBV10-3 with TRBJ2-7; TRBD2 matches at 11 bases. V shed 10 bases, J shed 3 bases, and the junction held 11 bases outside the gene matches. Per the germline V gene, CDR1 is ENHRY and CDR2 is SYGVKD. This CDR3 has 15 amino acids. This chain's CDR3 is CASSRGTSGYYEQYF. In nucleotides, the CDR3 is TGTGCCAGCAGCCGGGGGACTAGCGGCTACTACGAGCAGTACTTC.

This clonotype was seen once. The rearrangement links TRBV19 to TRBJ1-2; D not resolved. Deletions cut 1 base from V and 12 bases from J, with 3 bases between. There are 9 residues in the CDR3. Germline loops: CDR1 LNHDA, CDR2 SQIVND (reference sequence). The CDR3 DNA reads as TGTGCCAGTAGTATAGGCCACACCTTC. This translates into CASSIGHTF.

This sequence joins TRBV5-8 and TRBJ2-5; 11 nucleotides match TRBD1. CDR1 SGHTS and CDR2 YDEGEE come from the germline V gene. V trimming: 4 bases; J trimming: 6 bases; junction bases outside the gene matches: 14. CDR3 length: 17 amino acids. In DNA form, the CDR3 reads TGTGCCAGCAGCATGTCCTTTGGACAGGGGGCCGGAAAGACCCAGTACTTC. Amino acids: CASSMSFGQGAGKTQYF. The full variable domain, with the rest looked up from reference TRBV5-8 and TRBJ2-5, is EAGVTQSPTHLIKTRGQQATLRCSPISGHTSVYWYQQALGLGLQFLLWYDEGEERNRGNFPPRFSGRQFPNYSSELNVNALELEDSALYLCASSMSFGQGAGKTQYFGPGTRLLVL.

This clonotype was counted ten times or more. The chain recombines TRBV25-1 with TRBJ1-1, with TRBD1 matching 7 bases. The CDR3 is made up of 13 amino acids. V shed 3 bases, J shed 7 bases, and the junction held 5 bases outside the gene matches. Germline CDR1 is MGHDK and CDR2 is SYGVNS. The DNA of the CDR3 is TGTGCCAGCAGTGAGGGACAGCCGTATGAAGCTTTCTTT. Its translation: CASSEGQPYEAFF.

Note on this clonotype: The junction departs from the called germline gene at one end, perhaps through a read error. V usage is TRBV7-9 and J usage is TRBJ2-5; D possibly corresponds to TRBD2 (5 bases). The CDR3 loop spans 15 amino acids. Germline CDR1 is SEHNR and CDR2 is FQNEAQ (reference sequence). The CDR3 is CASSLALEAQENQYF. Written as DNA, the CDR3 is TGTGCCAGCAGCTTAGCGTTGGAGGCCCAAGAGAACCAGTACTTC.

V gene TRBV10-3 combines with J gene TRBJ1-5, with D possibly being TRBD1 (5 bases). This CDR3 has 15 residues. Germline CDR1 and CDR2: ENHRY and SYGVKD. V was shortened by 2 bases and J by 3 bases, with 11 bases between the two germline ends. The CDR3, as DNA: TGTGCCATCAGTGAGGCAGGGACCTTCAATCAGCCCCAGCATTTT. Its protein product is CAISEAGTFNQPQHF.

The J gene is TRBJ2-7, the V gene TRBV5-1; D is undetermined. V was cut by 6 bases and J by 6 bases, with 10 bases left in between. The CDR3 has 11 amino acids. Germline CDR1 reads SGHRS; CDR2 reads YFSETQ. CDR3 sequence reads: CASKYQVEQYF. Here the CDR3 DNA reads TGCGCCAGCAAATATCAGGTCGAGCAGTACTTC.

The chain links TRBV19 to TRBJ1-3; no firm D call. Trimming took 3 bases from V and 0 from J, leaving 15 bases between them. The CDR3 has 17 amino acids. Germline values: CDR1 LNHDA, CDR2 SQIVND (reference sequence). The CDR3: CASSMGRTLSSGNTIYF. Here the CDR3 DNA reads TGTGCCAGTAGTATGGGTAGGACCTTGAGCTCTGGAAACACCATATATTTT.

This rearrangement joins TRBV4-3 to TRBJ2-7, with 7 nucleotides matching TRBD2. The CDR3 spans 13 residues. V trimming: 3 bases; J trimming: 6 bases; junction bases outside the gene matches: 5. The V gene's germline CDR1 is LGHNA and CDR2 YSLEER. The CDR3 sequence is CASSQDRGVEQYF. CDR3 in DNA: TGCGCCAGCAGCCAGGATCGGGGGGTCGAGCAGTACTTC.

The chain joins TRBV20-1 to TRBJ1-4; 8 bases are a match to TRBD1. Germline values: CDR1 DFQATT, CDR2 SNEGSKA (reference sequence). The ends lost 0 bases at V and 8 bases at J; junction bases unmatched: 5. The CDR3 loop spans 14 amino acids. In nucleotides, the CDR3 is TGCAGTGCTAGAGAAACGGGACAGGTCGAAAAACTGTTTTTT. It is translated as CSARETGQVEKLFF.

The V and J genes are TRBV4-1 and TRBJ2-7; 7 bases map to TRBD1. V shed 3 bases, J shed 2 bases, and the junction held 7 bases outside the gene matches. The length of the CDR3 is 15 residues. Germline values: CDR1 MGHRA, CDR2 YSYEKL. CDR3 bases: TGCGCCAGCAGCCATACCACCGGGACAGCCTACGAGCAGTACTTC. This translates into CASSHTTGTAYEQYF.